These 10 T cell receptor beta chains were sequenced from one sample in a study of patients and donors after allogeneic stem cell transplantation. One entry per CDR3 protein, called by TCRdb with MiXCR from the RT-PCR reads. Among about a million distinct CDR3 sequences, more than 15% were seen once, and the ten largest hold around 6%. The specimen was blood, either unsorted or a sorted T cell fraction (not recorded which). These receptors were taken from a human donor who was either an allogeneic HSCT recipient or a stem cell or donor lymphocyte infusion donor (not recorded which). It is not recorded whose cells these are; they may come from a transplant donor.

The chain links TRBV13 to TRBJ2-7; tentative D call: TRBD1 (5 bases). The V and J ends lost 1 base and 4 bases respectively, with 11 bases between them. CDR1 and CDR2 from the germline V gene are PRHDT and FYEKMQ (reference sequence). The CDR3 spans 14 residues. The chain's CDR3 is CASSLERGAYEQYF. CDR3 coding DNA: TGTGCCAGCAGCTTAGAAAGGGGCGCTTACGAGCAGTACTTC.

The gene calls are TRBV20-1 and TRBJ2-5; weak D call: TRBD2 (7 bases). This CDR3 has 14 residues. CDR1 is DFQATT, CDR2 SNEGSKA, per germline (reference sequence). The V end lost 1 base, the J end lost 2 bases, and 11 bases lay between the germline ends. The CDR3 reads CSARVGGRQETQYF. The CDR3 DNA reads TGCAGTGCTAGAGTCGGGGGGCGTCAAGAGACCCAGTACTTC.

This chain links TRBV18 with TRBJ1-1, with TRBD1 as a possible D gene (6 bases). CDR3 length: 17 residues. Per germline, CDR1 KGHSH and CDR2 LQKENI. Between the trimmed V and J ends, which lost 1 base and 0 bases, there was a span of 15 bases. The CDR3 DNA sequence: TGTGCCAGCTCACCACTTGGTAGACAGGACTTGAACACTGAAGCTTTCTTT. It yields the protein CASSPLGRQDLNTEAFF.

The gene calls are TRBV4-1 and TRBJ2-7; tentatively, D is TRBD1 (5 bases). Trimming stripped 2 bases from V and 4 bases from J, with 18 bases between. Germline V gives CDR1 MGHRA, CDR2 YSYEKL. The CDR3 is made up of 16 amino acids. The CDR3 here is CASSQLDRAKPYEQYF. The CDR3 coding sequence is TGCGCCAGCAGCCAACTAGACAGAGCCAAGCCATACGAGCAGTACTTC.

This clonotype was found many times. The V and J genes are TRBV20-1 and TRBJ1-5; D remains unclear. The germline gives CDR1 DFQATT, CDR2 SNEGSKA (reference sequence). The CDR3 contains 13 residues. V was clipped by 0 bases and J by 9 bases, with 12 bases between them. CDR3 in DNA: TGCAGTGCTAGAGATGGTCAGTGGGGGCCCCAGCATTTT. It translates to CSARDGQWGPQHF.

This clonotype occurred many times. J is TRBJ2-2 and V is TRBV5-1; D remains ambiguous. CDR1 is SGHRS, CDR2 YFSETQ, per germline. Trimming removed 2 bases from V and 0 bases from J, with 8 bases in between. This CDR3 region has 15 residues. The CDR3 DNA sequence: TGCGCCAGCAGCTTAGTGAGGACGAACACCGGGGAGCTGTTTTTT. It translates to CASSLVRTNTGELFF.

This rearrangement joins TRBV29-1 to TRBJ2-3, with 11 positions matching TRBD2. V gave up 8 bases and J gave up 5 bases; unmatched junction bases: 9. The germline V gene encodes CDR1 SQVTM and CDR2 ANQGSEA. The CDR3 runs 14 residues. This CDR3 is CSFLAGGRVDTQYF. In nucleotides, the CDR3 is TGCAGCTTCTTAGCGGGAGGGAGGGTAGATACGCAGTATTTT.

This chain links TRBV20-1 with TRBJ1-5, with TRBD1 matching over 10 bases. CDR3 length: 14 amino acids. V shed 3 bases, J shed 7 bases, and the junction held 6 bases outside the gene matches. Germline V CDR1 and CDR2: DFQATT, SNEGSKA (reference sequence). This CDR3 reads CSASEGTGVQPQHF. The DNA for the CDR3 is TGCAGTGCTAGTGAGGGGACAGGGGTGCAGCCCCAGCATTTT.

The gene calls are TRBV29-1 and TRBJ2-7, with 14 bases matching TRBD2. V shed 6 bases, J shed 4 bases, and the junction held 2 bases outside the gene matches. The CDR3 runs 13 residues. Per the germline V gene, CDR1 is SQVTM and CDR2 is ANQGSEA. The CDR3 region is CSVGTSGRYEQYF. DNA of the CDR3: TGCAGCGTCGGGACTAGCGGGAGATACGAGCAGTACTTC.

The table lists this clonotype with a few counts. The V call is TRBV2, the J call TRBJ2-7; 9 bases map to TRBD2. J was trimmed by 3 bases and V by 5 bases; bases with no gene match: 20. The CDR3 totals 19 residues. Germline V lookup: CDR1 SNHLY, CDR2 FYNNEI. The CDR3 reads CASSRPLGSGSLKRYEQYF. The CDR3 DNA is TGTGCCAGCAGTCGTCCCCTGGGTAGCGGGAGCCTCAAGCGCTACGAGCAGTACTTC.